This T cell receptor (beta chain) was found in a study of T-cell reconstitution after alpha-beta-depleted transplantation in children. General study results and limits: Most T-cell counts and diversity one year after the transplant came from T cells that were newly produced.

Molecular barcoding with unique molecular identifiers was used for the TCRbeta library. TCRdb re-called the PCR reads with MiXCR, one entry per CDR3 protein. In the table there are approximately 300,000 distinct CDR3 sequences, about 9.9% of which are singletons. This clonotype was seen ten or more times. Its antigen is not identified. Germline CDR1 DFQATT, CDR2 SNEGSKA (reference sequence). The CDR3 is 12 amino acids. V was cut by 8 bases and J by 5 bases, with 13 bases left in between. This sample comprised peripheral blood, obtained 180 days after TCRalphabeta/CD19-depleted stem cell transplant. The chain uses TRBV20-1 and TRBJ2-1; no reliable D call. This receptor was identified in a male patient aged 2 to 9 who had a stem cell transplant for chronic granulomatous disease, so the T cells may come from the graft donor. This chain's CDR3 is CSPLSVHNEQFF. The CDR3, as DNA: TGCAGTCCCCTATCGGTTCACAATGAGCAGTTCTTC.